This T cell receptor (beta chain) was observed in a study of CD8+CD57+ T cells in acquired aplastic anemia. The CDR3 is 14 residues long, ends included. Germline values: CDR1 SGDLS, CDR2 YYNGEE. A word on this clonotype: Likely a read error: the CDR3 ends without its conserved phenylalanine or tryptophan. No DNA is shown, since the ends of the CDR3 on it are uncertain; the CDR3 is the one TCRdb lists.

Whoever was chosen for sequencing had shown CD8+CD57+ cell expansion by flow cytometry. The template for TCR beta VDJ and CDR3 sequence profiling was genomic DNA. TCRdb passed the reads through MiXCR, listing each CDR3 protein once. The sample carries about 260,000 distinct CDR3 sequences, roughly 80% recorded once. This chain links TRBV9 with TRBJ2-2. This sequence originates from a human donor with aplastic anemia. What was sequenced was sorted CD4+, CD8+, or CD8+CD57+ T cells (not recorded which) from PBMCs. CDR3 protein: CASSVGSDTQYFFP.